The source of this T cell receptor (beta chain) is a study of beta chain features in type 1 diabetes. This clone was seen a few times. No antigen is known for it. Reverse transcribing all isolated RNA meant expressed TCRB transcripts were sequenced. Measured with immunoSEQ multiplex PCR; TCRdb has only the in-frame clones, and not every one. The sample yields about 930,000 clones, roughly 15% seen once. Study outcomes and limitations: Sequencing the cDNA could make cells with high TCR expression show up more than they should. Any HLA type influence on TCRB rearrangement was left unresolved here. TCRB CDR3s from Type 1 diabetes patients were moderately but significantly shorter in all four CD4+ subsets.

Researchers reported sorting CD4+ naive, central memory, regulatory and stem cell-like memory cells via CD45RO/CCR7/CD25/CD127/CD95/CD27. The TCR comes from a woman aged 18-29 years in good health. The sample taken for sequencing was naive CD4+ T cells from blood.

For the CDR3, the DNA is TGCGCCAGCAGCCAAGTTGAGGGCTGGAGGGATCAGCCCCAGCATTTT. It codes for CASSQVEGWRDQPQHF. The V and J genes are TRBV4-1 and TRBJ1-5; D is uncertain. The CDR3 spans 16 residues. From germline, CDR1 is MGHRA and CDR2 YSYEKL. The germline V and J ends were trimmed by 1 base and 5 bases, with 15 bases remaining between them.